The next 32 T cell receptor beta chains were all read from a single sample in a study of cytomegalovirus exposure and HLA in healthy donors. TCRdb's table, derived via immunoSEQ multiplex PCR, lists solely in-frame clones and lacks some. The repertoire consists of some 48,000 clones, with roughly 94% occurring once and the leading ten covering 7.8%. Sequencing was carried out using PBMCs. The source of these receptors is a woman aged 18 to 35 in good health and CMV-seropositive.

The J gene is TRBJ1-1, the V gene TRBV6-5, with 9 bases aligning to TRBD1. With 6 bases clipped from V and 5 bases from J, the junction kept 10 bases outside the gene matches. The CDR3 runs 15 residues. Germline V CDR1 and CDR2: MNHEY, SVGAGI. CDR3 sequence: CASSLPGQGTTEAFF. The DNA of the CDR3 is TGTGCCAGCAGCCTCCCGGGACAGGGCACGACTGAAGCTTTCTTT.

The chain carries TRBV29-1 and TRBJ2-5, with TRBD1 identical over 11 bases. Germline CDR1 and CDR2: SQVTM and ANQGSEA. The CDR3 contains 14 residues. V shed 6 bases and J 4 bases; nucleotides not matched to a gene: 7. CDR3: CSVVPGQGGETQYF. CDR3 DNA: TGCAGCGTCGTCCCGGGACAGGGGGGAGAGACCCAGTACTTC. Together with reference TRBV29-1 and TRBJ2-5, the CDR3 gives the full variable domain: SAVISQKPSRDICQRGTSLTIQCQVDSQVTMMFWYRQQPGQSLTLIATANQGSEATYESGFVIDKFPISRPNLTFSTLTVSNMSPEDSSIYLCSVVPGQGGETQYFGPGTRLLVL.

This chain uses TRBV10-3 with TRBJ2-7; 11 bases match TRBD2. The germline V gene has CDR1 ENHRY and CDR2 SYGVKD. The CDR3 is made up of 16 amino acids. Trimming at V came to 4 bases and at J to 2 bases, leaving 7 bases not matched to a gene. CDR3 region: CAISGTSGLSTYEQYF. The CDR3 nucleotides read TGTGCCATCAGTGGGACTAGCGGGTTGTCTACCTACGAGCAGTACTTC.

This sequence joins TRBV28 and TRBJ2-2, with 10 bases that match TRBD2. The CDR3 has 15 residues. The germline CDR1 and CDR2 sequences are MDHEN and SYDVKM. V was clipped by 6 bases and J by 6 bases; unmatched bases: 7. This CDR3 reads CASRRGAGGSGELFF. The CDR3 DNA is TGTGCCAGCAGGCGGGGAGCGGGAGGGTCCGGGGAGCTGTTTTTT.

Here the CDR3 DNA reads TGTGCCAGCCAGACGGGAGGGACAGATACGCAGTATTTT. It is translated as CASQTGGTDTQYF. This chain joins TRBV5-6 and TRBJ2-3, with TRBD2 matching over 8 bases. The ends lost 7 bases at V and 3 bases at J; junction bases unmatched: 4. The V gene's germline CDR1 is SGHDT and CDR2 YYEEEE. This CDR3 spans 13 amino acids.

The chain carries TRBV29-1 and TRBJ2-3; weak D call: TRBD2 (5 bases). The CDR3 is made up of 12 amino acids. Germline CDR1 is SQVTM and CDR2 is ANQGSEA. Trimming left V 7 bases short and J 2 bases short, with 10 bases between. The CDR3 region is CSGGVITDTQYF. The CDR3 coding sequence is TGCAGCGGGGGAGTTATCACAGATACGCAGTATTTT.

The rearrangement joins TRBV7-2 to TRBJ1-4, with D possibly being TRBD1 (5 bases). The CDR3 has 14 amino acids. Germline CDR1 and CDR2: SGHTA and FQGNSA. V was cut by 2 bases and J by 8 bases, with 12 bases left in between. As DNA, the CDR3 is TGTGCCAGCAGCTTAAGCCGATCAGGGGAAAAACTGTTTTTT. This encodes CASSLSRSGEKLFF.

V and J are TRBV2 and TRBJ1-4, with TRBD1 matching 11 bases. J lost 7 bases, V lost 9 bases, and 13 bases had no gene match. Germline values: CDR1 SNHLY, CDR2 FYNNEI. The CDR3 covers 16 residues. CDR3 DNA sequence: TGTGCCAGGAGCGGCGGACAGGGGGCAATCGGTGAAAAACTGTTTTTT. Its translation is CARSGGQGAIGEKLFF.

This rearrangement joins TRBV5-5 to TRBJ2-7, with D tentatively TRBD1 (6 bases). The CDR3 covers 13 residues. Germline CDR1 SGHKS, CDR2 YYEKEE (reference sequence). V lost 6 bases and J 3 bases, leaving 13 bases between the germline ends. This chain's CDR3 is CASTTQGIYEQYF. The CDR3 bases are TGTGCCAGCACCACTCAGGGGATCTACGAGCAGTACTTC.

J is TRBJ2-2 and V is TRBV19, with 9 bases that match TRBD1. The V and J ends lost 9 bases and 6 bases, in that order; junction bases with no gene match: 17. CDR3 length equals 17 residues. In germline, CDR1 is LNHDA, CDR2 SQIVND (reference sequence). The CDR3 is CARRRGPGTGKAGELFF. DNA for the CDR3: TGTGCCAGAAGAAGAGGACCCGGGACAGGGAAGGCCGGGGAGCTGTTTTTT. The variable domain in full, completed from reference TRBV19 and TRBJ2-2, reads DGGITQSPKYLFRKEGQNVTLSCEQNLNHDAMYWYRQDPGQGLRLIYYSQIVNDFQKGDIAEGYSVSREKKESFPLTVTSAQKNPTAFYLCARRRGPGTGKAGELFFGEGSRLTVL.

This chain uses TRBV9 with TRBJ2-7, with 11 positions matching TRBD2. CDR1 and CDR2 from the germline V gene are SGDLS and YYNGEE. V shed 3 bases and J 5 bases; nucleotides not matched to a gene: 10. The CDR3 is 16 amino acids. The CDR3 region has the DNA TGTGCCAGCAGCGCCGTGACTAGCGGGGCCTTCGACGAGCAGTACTTC. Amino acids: CASSAVTSGAFDEQYF.

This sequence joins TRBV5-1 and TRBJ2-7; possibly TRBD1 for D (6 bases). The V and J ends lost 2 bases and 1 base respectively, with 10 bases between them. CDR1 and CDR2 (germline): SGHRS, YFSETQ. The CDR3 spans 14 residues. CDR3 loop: CASSLQGLSYEQYF. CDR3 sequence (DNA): TGCGCCAGCAGCTTACAGGGCTTGTCCTACGAGCAGTACTTC.

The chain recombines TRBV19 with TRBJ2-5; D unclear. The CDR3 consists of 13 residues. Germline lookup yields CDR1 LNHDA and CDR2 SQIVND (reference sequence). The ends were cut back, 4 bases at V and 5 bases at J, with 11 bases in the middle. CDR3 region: CASSTQKRETQYF. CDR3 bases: TGTGCCAGTAGTACACAAAAGCGCGAGACCCAGTACTTC.

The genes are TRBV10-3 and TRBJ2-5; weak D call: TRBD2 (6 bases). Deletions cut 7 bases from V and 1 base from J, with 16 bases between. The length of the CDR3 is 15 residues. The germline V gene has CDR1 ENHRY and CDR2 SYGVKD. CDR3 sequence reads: CAIKDGQGLQETQYF. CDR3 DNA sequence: TGTGCCATCAAGGACGGCCAGGGACTCCAAGAGACCCAGTACTTC.

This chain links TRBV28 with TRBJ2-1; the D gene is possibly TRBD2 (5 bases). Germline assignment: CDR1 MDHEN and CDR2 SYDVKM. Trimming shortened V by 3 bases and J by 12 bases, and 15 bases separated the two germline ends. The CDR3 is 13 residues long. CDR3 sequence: CASSFGLTGRQFF. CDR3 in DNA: TGTGCCAGCAGTTTTGGGCTTACGGGGAGGCAGTTCTTC.

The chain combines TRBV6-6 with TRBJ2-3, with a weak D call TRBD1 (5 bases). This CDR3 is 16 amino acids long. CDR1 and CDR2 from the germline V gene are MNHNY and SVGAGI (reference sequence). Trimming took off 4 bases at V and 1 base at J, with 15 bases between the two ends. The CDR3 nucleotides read TGTGCCAGCAGTTCCTCCTCAGGGTTTGGCACAGATACGCAGTATTTT. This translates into CASSSSSGFGTDTQYF.

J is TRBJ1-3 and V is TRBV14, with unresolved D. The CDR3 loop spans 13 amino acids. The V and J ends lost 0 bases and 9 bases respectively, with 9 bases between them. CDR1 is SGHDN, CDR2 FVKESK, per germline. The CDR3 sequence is CASSQDYRVTIYF. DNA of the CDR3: TGTGCCAGCAGCCAAGATTACCGCGTCACCATATATTTT.

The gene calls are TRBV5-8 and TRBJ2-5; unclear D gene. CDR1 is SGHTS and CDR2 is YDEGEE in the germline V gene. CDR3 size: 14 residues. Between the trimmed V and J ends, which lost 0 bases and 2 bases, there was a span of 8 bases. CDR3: CASSLAALQETQYF. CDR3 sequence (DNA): TGTGCCAGCAGCTTGGCCGCACTACAAGAGACCCAGTACTTC.

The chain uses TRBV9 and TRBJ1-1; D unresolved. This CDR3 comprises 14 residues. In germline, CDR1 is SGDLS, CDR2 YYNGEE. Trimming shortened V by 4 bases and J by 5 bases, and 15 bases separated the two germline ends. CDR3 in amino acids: CASSPRSGRTEAFF. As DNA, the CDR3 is TGTGCCAGCAGCCCCCGATCCGGGAGGACTGAAGCTTTCTTT.

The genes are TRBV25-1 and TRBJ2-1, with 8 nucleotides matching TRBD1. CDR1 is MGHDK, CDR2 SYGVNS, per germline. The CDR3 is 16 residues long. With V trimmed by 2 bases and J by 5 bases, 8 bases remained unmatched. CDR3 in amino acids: CASSEHSGQGHNEQFF. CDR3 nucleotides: TGTGCCAGCAGTGAACATAGTGGACAGGGTCACAATGAGCAGTTCTTC.

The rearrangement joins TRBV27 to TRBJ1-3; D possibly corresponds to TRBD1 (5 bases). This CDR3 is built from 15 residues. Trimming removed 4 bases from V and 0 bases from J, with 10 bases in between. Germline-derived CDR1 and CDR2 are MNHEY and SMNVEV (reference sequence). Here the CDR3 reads CASSSGLHSGNTIYF. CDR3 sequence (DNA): TGTGCCAGCAGTTCGGGACTGCACTCTGGAAACACCATATATTTT.

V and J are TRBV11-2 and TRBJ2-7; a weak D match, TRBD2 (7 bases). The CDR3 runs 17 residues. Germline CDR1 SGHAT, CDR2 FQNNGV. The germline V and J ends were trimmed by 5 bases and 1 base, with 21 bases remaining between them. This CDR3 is CASSGRGGGSGSYEQYF. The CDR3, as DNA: TGTGCCAGCAGCGGAAGGGGGGGCGGGAGTGGGTCCTACGAGCAGTACTTC.

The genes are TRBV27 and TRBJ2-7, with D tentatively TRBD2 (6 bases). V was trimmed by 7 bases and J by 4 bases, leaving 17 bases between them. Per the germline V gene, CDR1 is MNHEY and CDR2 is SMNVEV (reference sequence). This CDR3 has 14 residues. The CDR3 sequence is CASMSSGGAYEQYF. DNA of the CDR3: TGTGCCAGCATGAGTAGCGGAGGGGCGTACGAGCAGTACTTC.

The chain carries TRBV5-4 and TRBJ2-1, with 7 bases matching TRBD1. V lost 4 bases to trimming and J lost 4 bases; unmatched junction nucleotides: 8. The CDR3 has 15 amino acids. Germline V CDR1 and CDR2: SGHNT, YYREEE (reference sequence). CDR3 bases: TGTGCCAGCAGCCTATACAGGGGTGATTACAATGAGCAGTTCTTC. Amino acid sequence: CASSLYRGDYNEQFF.

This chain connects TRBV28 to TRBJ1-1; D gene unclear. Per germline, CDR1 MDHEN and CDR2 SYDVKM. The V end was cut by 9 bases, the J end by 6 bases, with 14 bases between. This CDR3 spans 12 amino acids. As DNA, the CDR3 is TGTGCCAGTATAACTGCCTACGCTGAAGCTTTCTTT. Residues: CASITAYAEAFF.

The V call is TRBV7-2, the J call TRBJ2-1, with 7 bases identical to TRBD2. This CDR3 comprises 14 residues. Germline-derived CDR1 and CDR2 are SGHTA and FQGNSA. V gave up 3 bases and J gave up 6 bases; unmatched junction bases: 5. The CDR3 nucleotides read TGTGCCAGCAGCTTGGCGGGAGTAGTCAATGAGCAGTTCTTC. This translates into CASSLAGVVNEQFF.

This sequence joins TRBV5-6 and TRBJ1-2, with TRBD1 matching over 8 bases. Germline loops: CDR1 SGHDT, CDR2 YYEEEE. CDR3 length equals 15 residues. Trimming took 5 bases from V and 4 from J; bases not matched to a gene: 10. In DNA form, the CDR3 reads TGTGCCAGCAGTCCAGGGGGCCCCTACGTCTATGGCTACACCTTC. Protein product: CASSPGGPYVYGYTF.

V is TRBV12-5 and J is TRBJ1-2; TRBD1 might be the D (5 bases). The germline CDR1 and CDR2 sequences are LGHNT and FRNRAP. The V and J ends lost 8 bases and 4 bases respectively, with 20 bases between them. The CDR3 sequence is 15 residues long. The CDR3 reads CASHKGGAGPYGYTF. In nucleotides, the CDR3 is TGTGCTAGTCATAAAGGAGGGGCAGGCCCCTATGGCTACACCTTC.

CDR3 nucleotide sequence: TGTGCCAGCAGTTTATACACTAGCGGGAGTGGCACCGGGGAGCTGTTTTTT. Translation: CASSLYTSGSGTGELFF. This chain uses TRBV27 with TRBJ2-2, with TRBD2 identical over 11 bases. The germline CDR1 and CDR2 sequences are MNHEY and SMNVEV (reference sequence). The CDR3 extends over 17 amino acids. V shed 1 base, J shed 4 bases, and the junction held 5 bases outside the gene matches.

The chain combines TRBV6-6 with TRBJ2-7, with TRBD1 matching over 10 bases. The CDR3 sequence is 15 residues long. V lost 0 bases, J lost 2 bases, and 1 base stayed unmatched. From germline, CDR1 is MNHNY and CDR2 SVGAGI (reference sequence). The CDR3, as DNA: TGTGCCAGCAGTTACTCGGACAGGGGGACCTACGAGCAGTACTTC. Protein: CASSYSDRGTYEQYF.

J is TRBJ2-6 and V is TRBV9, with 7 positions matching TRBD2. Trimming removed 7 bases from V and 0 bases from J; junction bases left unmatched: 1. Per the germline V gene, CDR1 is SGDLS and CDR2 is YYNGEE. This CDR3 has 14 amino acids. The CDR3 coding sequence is TGTGCCAGCTTAGCGGGCTCTGGGGCCAACGTCCTGACTTTC. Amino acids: CASLAGSGANVLTF.

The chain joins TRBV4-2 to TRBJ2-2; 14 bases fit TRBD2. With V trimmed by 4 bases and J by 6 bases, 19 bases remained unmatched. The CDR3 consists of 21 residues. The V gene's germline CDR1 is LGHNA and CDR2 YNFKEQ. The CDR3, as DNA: TGTGCCAGCAGCCGACGAGGTCCGGGACTAGCGGGAGAGAACTTACCCGGGGAGCTGTTTTTT. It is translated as CASSRRGPGLAGENLPGELFF.